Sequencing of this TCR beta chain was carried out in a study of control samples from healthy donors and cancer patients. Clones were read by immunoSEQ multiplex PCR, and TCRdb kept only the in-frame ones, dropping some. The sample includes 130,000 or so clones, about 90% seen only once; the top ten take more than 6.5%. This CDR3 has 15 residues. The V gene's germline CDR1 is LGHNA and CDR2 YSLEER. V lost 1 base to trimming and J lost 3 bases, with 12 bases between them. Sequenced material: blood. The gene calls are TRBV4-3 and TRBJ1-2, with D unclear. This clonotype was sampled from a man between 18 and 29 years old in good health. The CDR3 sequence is CASSQVSGLDYGYTF. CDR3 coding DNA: TGCGCCAGCAGCCAAGTATCGGGGTTGGACTATGGCTACACCTTC.